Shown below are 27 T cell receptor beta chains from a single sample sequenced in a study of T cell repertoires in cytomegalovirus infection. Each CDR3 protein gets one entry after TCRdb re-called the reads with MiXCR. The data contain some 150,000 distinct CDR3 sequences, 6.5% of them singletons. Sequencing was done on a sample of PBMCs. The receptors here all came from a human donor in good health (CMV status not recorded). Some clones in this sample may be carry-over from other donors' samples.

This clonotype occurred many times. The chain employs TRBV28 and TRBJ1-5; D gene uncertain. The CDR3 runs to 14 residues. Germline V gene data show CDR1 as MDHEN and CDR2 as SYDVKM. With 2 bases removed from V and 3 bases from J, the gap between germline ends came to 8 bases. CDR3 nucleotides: TGTGCCAGCAGTTTAGGGCAACCCAATCAGCCCCAGCATTTT. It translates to CASSLGQPNQPQHF.

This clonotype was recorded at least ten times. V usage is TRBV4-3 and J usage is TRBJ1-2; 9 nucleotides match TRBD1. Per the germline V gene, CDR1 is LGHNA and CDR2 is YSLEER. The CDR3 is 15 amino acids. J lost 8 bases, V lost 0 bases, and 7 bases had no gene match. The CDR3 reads CASSQERDRVGGYTF. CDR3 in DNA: TGCGCCAGCAGCCAAGAGAGGGACAGGGTAGGGGGCTACACCTTC.

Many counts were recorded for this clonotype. The CDR3 sequence: CAISEPNSYEQYF. The CDR3, as DNA: TGTGCCATCAGTGAGCCGAACTCCTACGAGCAGTACTTC. The chain links TRBV10-3 to TRBJ2-7; D not resolved. Germline V lookup: CDR1 ENHRY, CDR2 SYGVKD. V lost 2 bases to trimming and J lost 0 bases, with 5 bases between them. This CDR3 region has 13 residues.

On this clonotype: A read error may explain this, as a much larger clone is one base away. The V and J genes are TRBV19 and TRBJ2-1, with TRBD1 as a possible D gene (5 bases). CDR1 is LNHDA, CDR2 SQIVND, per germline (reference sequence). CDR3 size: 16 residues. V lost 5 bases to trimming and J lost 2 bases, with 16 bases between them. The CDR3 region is CASSHSQAGTYNEQFF. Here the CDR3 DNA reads TGTGCCAGTAGTCATAGCCAGGCAGGGACCTACAATGAGCAGTTCTTC.

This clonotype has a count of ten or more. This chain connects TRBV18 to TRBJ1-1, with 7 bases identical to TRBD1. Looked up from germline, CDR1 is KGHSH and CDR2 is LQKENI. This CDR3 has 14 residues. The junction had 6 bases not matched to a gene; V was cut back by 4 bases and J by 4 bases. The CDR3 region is CASSRQGEATEAFF. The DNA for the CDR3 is TGTGCCAGCTCACGCCAGGGGGAGGCCACTGAAGCTTTCTTT.

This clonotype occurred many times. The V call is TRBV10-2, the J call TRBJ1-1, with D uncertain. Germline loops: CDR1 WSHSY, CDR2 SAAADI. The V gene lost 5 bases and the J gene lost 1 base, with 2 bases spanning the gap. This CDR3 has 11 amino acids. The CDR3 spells CASSQNTEAFF. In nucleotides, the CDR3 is TGCGCCAGCAGTCAGAACACTGAAGCTTTCTTT.

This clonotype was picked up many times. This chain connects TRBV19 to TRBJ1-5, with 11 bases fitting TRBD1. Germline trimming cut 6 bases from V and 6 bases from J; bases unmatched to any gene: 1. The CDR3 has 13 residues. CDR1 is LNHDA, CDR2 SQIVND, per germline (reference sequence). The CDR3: CASRGQGVQPQHF. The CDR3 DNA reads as TGTGCCAGTAGGGGACAGGGGGTTCAGCCCCAGCATTTT.

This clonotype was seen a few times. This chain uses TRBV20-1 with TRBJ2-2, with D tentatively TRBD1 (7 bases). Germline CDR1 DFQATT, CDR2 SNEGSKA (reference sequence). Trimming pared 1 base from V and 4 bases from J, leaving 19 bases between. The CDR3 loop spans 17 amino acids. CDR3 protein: CSARGAGGTLVTGELFF. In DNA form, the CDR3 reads TGCAGTGCTAGAGGGGCAGGGGGGACCTTGGTCACCGGGGAGCTGTTTTTT.

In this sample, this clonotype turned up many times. CDR3 sequence reads: CSAAGLRSSYEQYF. CDR3 DNA sequence: TGCAGTGCTGCCGGACTGAGAAGCTCCTACGAGCAGTACTTC. The chain uses TRBV20-1 and TRBJ2-7; D might be TRBD2 (5 bases). There are 14 residues in the CDR3. V was trimmed by 5 bases and J by 0 bases, leaving 14 bases between them. Germline CDR1 reads DFQATT; CDR2 reads SNEGSKA (reference sequence).

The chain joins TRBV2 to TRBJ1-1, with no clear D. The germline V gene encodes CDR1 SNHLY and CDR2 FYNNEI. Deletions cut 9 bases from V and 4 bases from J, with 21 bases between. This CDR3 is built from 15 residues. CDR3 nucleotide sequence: TGTGCCAGTCCCGCCAATCCTGTGGGAGGCACTGAAGCTTTCTTT. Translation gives CASPANPVGGTEAFF. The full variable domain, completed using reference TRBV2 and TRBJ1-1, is EPEVTQTPSHQVTQMGQEVILRCVPISNHLYFYWYRQILGQKVEFLVSFYNNEISEKSEIFDDQFSVERPDGSNFTLKIRSTKLEDSAMYFCASPANPVGGTEAFFGQGTRLTVV.

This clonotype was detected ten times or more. The DNA of the CDR3 is TGTGCCAGCAGCCCACAGGGAAATGGCTCACCCCTCCACTTT. This codes for CASSPQGNGSPLHF. The chain combines TRBV7-9 with TRBJ1-6; D is possibly TRBD1 (6 bases). In germline, CDR1 is SEHNR, CDR2 FQNEAQ (reference sequence). V shed 5 bases and J shed 10 bases, with 15 bases lying between them. The CDR3 is made up of 14 amino acids.

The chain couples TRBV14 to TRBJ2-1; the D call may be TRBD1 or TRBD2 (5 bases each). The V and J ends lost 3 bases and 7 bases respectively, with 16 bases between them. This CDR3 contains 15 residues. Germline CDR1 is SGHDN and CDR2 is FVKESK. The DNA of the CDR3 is TGTGCCAGCAGCCAGAGGGCAGGGACGTTGAATGAGCAGTTCTTC. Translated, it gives CASSQRAGTLNEQFF.

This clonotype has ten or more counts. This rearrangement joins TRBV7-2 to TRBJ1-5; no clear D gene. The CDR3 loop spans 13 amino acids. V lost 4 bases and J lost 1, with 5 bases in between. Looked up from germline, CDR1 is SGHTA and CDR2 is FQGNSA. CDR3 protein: CASSSMSNQPQHF. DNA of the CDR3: TGTGCCAGCAGCTCCATGAGCAATCAGCCCCAGCATTTT.

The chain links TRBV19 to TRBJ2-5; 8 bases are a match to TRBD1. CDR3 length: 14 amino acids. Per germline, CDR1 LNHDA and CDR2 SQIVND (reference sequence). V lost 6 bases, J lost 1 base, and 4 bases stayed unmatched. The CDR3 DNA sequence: TGTGCCAGTAGATCCGACAGGGGCCAAGAGACCCAGTACTTC. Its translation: CASRSDRGQETQYF.

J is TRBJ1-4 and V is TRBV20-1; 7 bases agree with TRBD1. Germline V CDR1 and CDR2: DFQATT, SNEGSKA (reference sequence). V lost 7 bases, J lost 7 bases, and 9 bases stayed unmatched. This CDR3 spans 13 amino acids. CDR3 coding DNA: TGCAGTGGCAGCCCTAGGGGGCGTGAAAAACTGTTTTTT. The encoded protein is CSGSPRGREKLFF.

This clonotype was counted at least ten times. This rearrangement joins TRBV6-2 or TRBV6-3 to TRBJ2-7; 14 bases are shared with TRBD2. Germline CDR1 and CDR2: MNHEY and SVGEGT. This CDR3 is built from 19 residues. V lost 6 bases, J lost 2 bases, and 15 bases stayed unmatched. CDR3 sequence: CASSPQTGLAGDRPYEQYF. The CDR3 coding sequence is TGTGCCAGCAGCCCTCAAACGGGACTAGCGGGGGATCGGCCCTACGAGCAGTACTTC.

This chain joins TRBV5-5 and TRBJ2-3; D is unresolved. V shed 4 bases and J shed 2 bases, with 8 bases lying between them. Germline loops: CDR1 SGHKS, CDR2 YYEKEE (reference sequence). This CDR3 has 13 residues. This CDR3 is CASSIGPTDTQYF. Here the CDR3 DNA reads TGTGCCAGCAGCATAGGACCCACAGATACGCAGTATTTT.

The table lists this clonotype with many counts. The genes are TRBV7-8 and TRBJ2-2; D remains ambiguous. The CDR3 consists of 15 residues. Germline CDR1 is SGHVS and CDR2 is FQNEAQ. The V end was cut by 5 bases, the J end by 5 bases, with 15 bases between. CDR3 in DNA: TGTGCCAGCAGCCCCGGTGAAAGGGCGACCGGGGAGCTGTTTTTT. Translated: CASSPGERATGELFF.

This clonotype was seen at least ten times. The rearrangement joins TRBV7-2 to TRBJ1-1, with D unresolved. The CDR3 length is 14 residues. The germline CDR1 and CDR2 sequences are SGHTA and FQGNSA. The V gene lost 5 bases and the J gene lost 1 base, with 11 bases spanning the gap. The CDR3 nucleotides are TGTGCCAGCAGCCCCCGGGCCGCGAACACTGAAGCTTTCTTT. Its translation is CASSPRAANTEAFF.

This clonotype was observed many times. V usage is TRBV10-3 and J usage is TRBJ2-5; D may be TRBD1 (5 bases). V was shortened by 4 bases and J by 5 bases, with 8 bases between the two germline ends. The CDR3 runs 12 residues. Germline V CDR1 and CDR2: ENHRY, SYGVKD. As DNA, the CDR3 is TGTGCCATCAGTGCCCAGGGTGAGACCCAGTACTTC. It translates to CAISAQGETQYF.

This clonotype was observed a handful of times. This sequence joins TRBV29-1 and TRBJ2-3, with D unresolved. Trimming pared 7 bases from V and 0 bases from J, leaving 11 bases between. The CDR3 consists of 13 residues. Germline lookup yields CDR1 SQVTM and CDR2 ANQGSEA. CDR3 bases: TGCAGCGGGTCAGTTCCTAGCACAGATACGCAGTATTTT. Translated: CSGSVPSTDTQYF.

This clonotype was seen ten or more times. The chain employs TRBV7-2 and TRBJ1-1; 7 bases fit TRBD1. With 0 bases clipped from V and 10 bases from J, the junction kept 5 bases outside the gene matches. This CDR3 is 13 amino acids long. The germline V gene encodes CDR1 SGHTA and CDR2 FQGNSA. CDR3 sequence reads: CASSLATGRTAFF. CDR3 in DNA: TGTGCCAGCAGCTTAGCGACAGGGCGCACAGCTTTCTTT.

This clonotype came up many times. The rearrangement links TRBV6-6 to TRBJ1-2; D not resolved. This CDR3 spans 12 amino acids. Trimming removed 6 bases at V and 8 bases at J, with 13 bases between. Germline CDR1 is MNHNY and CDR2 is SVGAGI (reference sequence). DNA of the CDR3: TGTGCCAGCAGCCACCCCCTCCGGGGCTACACCTTC. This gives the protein CASSHPLRGYTF.

Here the CDR3 reads CSASVGGETQYF. The DNA of the CDR3 is TGCAGTGCGAGCGTCGGGGGGGAGACCCAGTACTTC. The genes are TRBV20-1 and TRBJ2-5, with 7 bases that match TRBD2. The CDR3 has 12 residues. V trimming: 6 bases; J trimming: 5 bases; junction bases outside the gene matches: 6. Germline V gene data show CDR1 as DFQATT and CDR2 as SNEGSKA (reference sequence).

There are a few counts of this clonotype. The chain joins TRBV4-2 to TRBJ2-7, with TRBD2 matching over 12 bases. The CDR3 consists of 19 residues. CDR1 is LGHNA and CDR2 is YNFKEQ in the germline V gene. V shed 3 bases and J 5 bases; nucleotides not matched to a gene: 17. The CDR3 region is CASSQDTLTTSGGPDEQYF. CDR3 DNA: TGTGCCAGCAGCCAGGATACCCTCACGACTAGCGGGGGCCCGGACGAGCAGTACTTC.

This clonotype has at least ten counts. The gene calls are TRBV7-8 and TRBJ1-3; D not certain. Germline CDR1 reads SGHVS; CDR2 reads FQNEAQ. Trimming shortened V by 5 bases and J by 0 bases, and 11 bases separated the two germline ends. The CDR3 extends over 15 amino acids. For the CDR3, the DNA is TGTGCCAGCAGCACCCGTATAATCTCTGGAAACACCATATATTTT. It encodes CASSTRIISGNTIYF.

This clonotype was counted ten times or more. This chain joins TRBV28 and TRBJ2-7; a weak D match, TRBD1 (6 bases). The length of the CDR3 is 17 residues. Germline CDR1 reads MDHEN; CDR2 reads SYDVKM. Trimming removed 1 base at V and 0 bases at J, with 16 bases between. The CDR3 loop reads CASSLLGSRGNSYEQYF. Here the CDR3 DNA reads TGTGCCAGCAGTTTATTGGGTAGCAGGGGCAACTCCTACGAGCAGTACTTC.